These 18 T cell receptor beta chains originate from one sample sequenced in a study of CD8+CD57+ T cells in acquired aplastic anemia. The template used for profiling TCR beta VDJ and CDR3 was genomic DNA. One entry per CDR3 protein results from TCRdb running MiXCR on the reads. The profile shows about 210,000 distinct CDR3 sequences, approximately 57% of them singletons. Sample: sorted CD4+, CD8+, or CD8+CD57+ T cells (not recorded which) from PBMCs. Receptors were obtained from a human donor in good health.

The chain joins TRBV10-1 to TRBJ1-1, with 7 bases fitting TRBD1. The J segment lost 2 bases and the V segment lost 3 bases, leaving 6 bases of the junction unmatched. There are 15 residues in the CDR3. Germline values: CDR1 WNHNN, CDR2 SYGVQD (reference sequence). CDR3 nucleotides: TGCGCCAGCAGTGACCTGGGACAGCTAAACACTGAAGCTTTCTTT. It yields the protein CASSDLGQLNTEAFF.

The rearrangement joins TRBV7-2 to TRBJ2-3; 10 nucleotides align to TRBD2. Germline CDR1 reads SGHTA; CDR2 reads FQGNSA. Trimming removed 5 bases from V and 5 bases from J; junction bases left unmatched: 10. This CDR3 has 16 residues. CDR3 nucleotides: TGTGCCAGCAGCCTAGGGGCTAGCGGGGGTATAGATACGCAGTATTTT. This codes for CASSLGASGGIDTQYF.

The rearrangement links TRBV2 to TRBJ2-3; TRBD1 matches at 7 bases. The CDR3 is 16 amino acids. V gave up 3 bases and J gave up 2 bases; unmatched junction bases: 8. Germline V gene sequence: CDR1 SNHLY, CDR2 FYNNEI. The CDR3 DNA reads as TGTGCCAGCAGTGACCGGGGACAGCCGGTCACAGATACGCAGTATTTT. Translating gives CASSDRGQPVTDTQYF.

This chain connects TRBV18 to TRBJ1-1; no reliable D call. Deletions cut 2 bases from V and 7 bases from J, with 8 bases between. The CDR3 is made up of 12 amino acids. Germline V gives CDR1 KGHSH, CDR2 LQKENI. The CDR3 loop is CASSPGDLEAFF. The CDR3 region has the DNA TGTGCCAGCTCACCAGGTGACCTTGAAGCTTTCTTT.

This chain uses TRBV12-3 or TRBV12-4 with TRBJ2-7; the D gene is possibly TRBD1 (6 bases). The CDR3 is 13 amino acids. The V and J ends lost 4 bases and 4 bases respectively, with 11 bases between them. CDR3 amino acids: CASSSDRPYEQYF. CDR3 DNA: TGTGCCAGCAGTTCCGACAGGCCTTACGAGCAGTACTTC.

This clonotype was observed many times. A much larger clone differs by one base, so this may be a read error. The rearrangement uses TRBV9 and TRBJ2-7, with D unclear. V shed 2 bases and J shed 0 bases, with 6 bases lying between them. Germline-derived CDR1 and CDR2 are SGDLS and YYNGEE. The CDR3 consists of 13 residues. CDR3 DNA sequence: TGTGCCAGCAGCGTGAAGGGCTCCTACGAGCAGTACTTC. Translated, it gives CASSVKGSYEQYF.

This rearrangement joins TRBV29-1 to TRBJ2-7; D could derive from TRBD1 or TRBD2 (7 bases each). The CDR3 is 13 amino acids. Looked up from germline, CDR1 is SQVTM and CDR2 is ANQGSEA. Trimming cost V 7 bases and J 7 bases, with 20 bases left between them. The CDR3 nucleotides read TGCAGCGCTCACCAGGGGGGGTCTGGGGAGCAGTACTTC. This codes for CSAHQGGSGEQYF.

As regards this clonotype: One end of the junction varies from germline; a read error may be responsible. The chain uses TRBV7-9 and TRBJ2-1, with 10 bases aligning to TRBD2. Germline V gene sequence: CDR1 SEHNR, CDR2 FQNEAQ (reference sequence). The CDR3 is made up of 17 amino acids. The CDR3 sequence is CASSVAPLAGYYNEQFF. The CDR3 nucleotides read TGTGCCAGCAGCGTAGCCCCACTAGCGGGATACTACAATGAGCAGTTCTTC.

This clonotype was counted ten times or more. This CDR3 is CASSSRDREQETQYF. In nucleotides, the CDR3 is TGTGCCAGCAGCAGCCGGGACAGAGAACAAGAGACCCAGTACTTC. The genes are TRBV11-2 and TRBJ2-5, with TRBD1 matching over 7 bases. The V gene end was trimmed by 5 bases and the J gene end by 2 bases; junction bases not matched to a gene: 8. Per the germline V gene, CDR1 is SGHAT and CDR2 is FQNNGV. The CDR3 is 15 residues long. Variable domain in full (rest from reference TRBV11-2 and TRBJ2-5): EAGVAQSPRYKIIEKRQSVAFWCNPISGHATLYWYQQILGQGPKLLIQFQNNGVVDDSQLPKDRFSAERLKGVDSTLKIQPAKLEDSAVYLCASSSRDREQETQYFGPGTRLLVL.

This clonotype was seen ten or more times. The chain is built from TRBV19 and TRBJ2-3; TRBD1 matches 10 bases. V lost 6 bases, J lost 4 bases, and 7 bases stayed unmatched. This CDR3 region has 15 residues. The germline gives CDR1 LNHDA, CDR2 SQIVND (reference sequence). The DNA for the CDR3 is TGTGCCAGTAGGAGCGACAGGGGGCCCGCAGATACGCAGTATTTT. Amino acid sequence: CASRSDRGPADTQYF.

On this clonotype itself: Germline and junction disagree at one end, which may indicate a read error. V and J are TRBV9 and TRBJ1-2, with D unclear. This CDR3 region has 8 residues. Germline CDR1 is SGDLS and CDR2 is YYNGEE. CDR3 loop: CASSSYPF. Written as DNA, the CDR3 is TGTGCCAGCAGCTCCTACCCCTTC.

The chain is built from TRBV15 and TRBJ2-3; a weak D match, TRBD2 (5 bases). CDR3 size: 14 residues. Germline-derived CDR1 and CDR2 are LNHNV and YYDKDF (reference sequence). V shed 3 bases and J shed 8 bases, with 15 bases lying between them. The DNA for the CDR3 is TGTGCCACCAGCAGCCCGGTAGGAGGAGGTACGCAGTATTTT. Its protein is CATSSPVGGGTQYF.

The V call is TRBV2, the J call TRBJ1-1, with D hard to call. The ends were cut back, 5 bases at V and 3 bases at J, with 13 bases in the middle. Germline V CDR1 and CDR2: SNHLY, FYNNEI. This CDR3 contains 14 residues. The CDR3 DNA reads as TGTGCCAGCAGTTGGCGAAGGGAGGACACTGAAGCTTTCTTT. Translating it yields CASSWRREDTEAFF.

This clonotype was observed at least ten times. The V gene is TRBV5-8, the J gene TRBJ2-7; no clear D gene. V was pared by 0 bases and J by 0 bases, with 7 bases between. CDR1 and CDR2 (germline): SGHTS, YDEGEE. The CDR3 contains 14 residues. CDR3 loop: CASSLVQDSYEQYF. In DNA form, the CDR3 reads TGTGCCAGCAGCTTGGTCCAGGACTCCTACGAGCAGTACTTC.

This clonotype was counted at least ten times. The chain recombines TRBV4-1 with TRBJ2-7; D is undetermined. The CDR3 covers 12 residues. V was clipped by 2 bases and J by 3 bases, with 5 bases between them. CDR1 and CDR2 from the germline V gene are MGHRA and YSYEKL. The CDR3, as DNA: TGCGCCAGCAGCCAACAGGACTACGAGCAGTACTTC. Protein: CASSQQDYEQYF.

CDR3 in DNA: TGTGCCAGCAGTGTGCGACTAGCGGGAGATCAGTTCTTC. The encoded protein is CASSVRLAGDQFF. The gene calls are TRBV25-1 and TRBJ2-1; 12 bases align to TRBD2. The CDR3 runs 13 residues. V lost 4 bases to trimming and J lost 13 bases; unmatched junction nucleotides: 5. The germline V gene has CDR1 MGHDK and CDR2 SYGVNS. The full variable domain, its missing parts supplied by reference TRBV25-1 and TRBJ2-1, is EADIYQTPRYLVIGTGKKITLECSQTMGHDKMYWYQQDPGMELHLIHYSYGVNSTEKGDLSSESTVSRIRTEHFPLTLESARPSHTSQYLCASSVRLAGDQFFGPGTRLTVL.

This clonotype has more than one count but fewer than ten. The rearrangement joins TRBV7-9 to TRBJ2-1, with D maybe TRBD2 (6 bases). Trimming stripped 4 bases from V and 5 bases from J, with 15 bases between. CDR1 is SEHNR and CDR2 is FQNEAQ in the germline V gene (reference sequence). The length of the CDR3 is 15 residues. The chain's CDR3 is CASSSTRPGDNEQFF. The CDR3 nucleotides are TGTGCCAGCAGCTCCACCCGACCGGGAGACAATGAGCAGTTCTTC.

The rearrangement uses TRBV5-1 and TRBJ2-6; either TRBD1 or TRBD2 may fit D (5 bases each). This CDR3 is built from 15 residues. Trimming stripped 3 bases from V and 3 bases from J, with 10 bases between. Germline CDR1 SGHRS, CDR2 YFSETQ. CDR3 DNA: TGCGCCAGCAGCTCCGGGGCCCGTGGGGCCAACGTCCTGACTTTC. Translated: CASSSGARGANVLTF.